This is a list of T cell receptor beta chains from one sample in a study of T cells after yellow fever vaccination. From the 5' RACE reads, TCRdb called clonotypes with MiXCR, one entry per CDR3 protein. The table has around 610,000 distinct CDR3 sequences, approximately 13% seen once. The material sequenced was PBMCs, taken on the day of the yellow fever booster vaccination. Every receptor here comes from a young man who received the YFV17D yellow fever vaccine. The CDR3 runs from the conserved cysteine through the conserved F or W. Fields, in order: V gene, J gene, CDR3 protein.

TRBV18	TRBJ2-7	CASSRLEDEQYF
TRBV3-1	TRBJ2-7	CASSQFSSGIWYEQYF
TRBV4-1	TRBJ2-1	CASSQVAGGGYEQFF
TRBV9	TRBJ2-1	CASSTTGGLSSYNEQFF
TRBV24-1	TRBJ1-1	CATSDPMTKEAFF
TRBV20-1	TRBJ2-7	CSKPVENSYEQYF
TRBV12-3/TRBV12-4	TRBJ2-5	CASSFPSGGEWSQYF
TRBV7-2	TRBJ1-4	CASSLGDRANEKLFF
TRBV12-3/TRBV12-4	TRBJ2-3	CASSLDYWAQYF
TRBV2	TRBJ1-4	CARGKQGSNEKLFF
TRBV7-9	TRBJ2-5	CASSQTGGVETQYF
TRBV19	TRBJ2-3	CASSRAAPLTDTQYF
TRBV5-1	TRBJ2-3	CASSPAGADTQYF
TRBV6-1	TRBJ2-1	CASSETSGSFYNEQFF
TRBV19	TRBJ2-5	CASSAGTETQYF
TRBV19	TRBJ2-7	CASSIGAGGPYEQYF
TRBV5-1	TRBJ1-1	CASSPGQGASGNTEAFF
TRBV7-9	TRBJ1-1	CASSRGGGHVTEAFF
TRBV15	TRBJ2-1	CATSREVGGAGANEQFF
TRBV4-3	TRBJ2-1	CASSQVGLAGVGNEQFF
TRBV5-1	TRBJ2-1	CASATGAPVDEQFF
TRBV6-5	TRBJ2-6	CASSYRHSGANVLTF
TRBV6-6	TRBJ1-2	CASSPQESNGYTF
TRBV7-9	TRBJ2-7	CASSQTGLREGLDEQYF
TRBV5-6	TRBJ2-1	CASSLDWSGRSGEQFF
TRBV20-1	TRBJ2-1	CCAAQAGQRRYNEQFF
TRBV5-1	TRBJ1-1	CASSHRPGSGVNTEAFF
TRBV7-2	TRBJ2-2	CASSLSREAGELFF
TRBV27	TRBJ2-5	CASSTYTQETQYF
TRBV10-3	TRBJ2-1	CAIGREGYNEQFF
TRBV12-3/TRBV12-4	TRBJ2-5	CASSFQGGSWYQETQYF
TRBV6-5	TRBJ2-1	CASKTSSGSVSYNEQFF
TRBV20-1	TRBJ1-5	CSARVPGAGNQPQHF
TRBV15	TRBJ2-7	CATSRGRGTLAYEQYF
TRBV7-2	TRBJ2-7	CASRASGGSSYEQYF
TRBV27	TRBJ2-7	CASKMGQHSYEQYF
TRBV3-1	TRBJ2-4	CASSQENIQYF
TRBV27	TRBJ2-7	CASSFSRGPAYEQYF
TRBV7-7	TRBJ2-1	CASSLGVGGTYNEQFF
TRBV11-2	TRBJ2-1	CASSLFPGGDNEQFF
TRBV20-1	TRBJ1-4	CSARDSQGLGPNEKLFF
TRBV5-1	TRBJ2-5	CASSGSGIRETQYF
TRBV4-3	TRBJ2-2	CASSLNRNTGELFF
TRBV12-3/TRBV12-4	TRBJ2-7	CASSSGTGVREQYF
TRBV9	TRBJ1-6	CASSAGDVSPLHF